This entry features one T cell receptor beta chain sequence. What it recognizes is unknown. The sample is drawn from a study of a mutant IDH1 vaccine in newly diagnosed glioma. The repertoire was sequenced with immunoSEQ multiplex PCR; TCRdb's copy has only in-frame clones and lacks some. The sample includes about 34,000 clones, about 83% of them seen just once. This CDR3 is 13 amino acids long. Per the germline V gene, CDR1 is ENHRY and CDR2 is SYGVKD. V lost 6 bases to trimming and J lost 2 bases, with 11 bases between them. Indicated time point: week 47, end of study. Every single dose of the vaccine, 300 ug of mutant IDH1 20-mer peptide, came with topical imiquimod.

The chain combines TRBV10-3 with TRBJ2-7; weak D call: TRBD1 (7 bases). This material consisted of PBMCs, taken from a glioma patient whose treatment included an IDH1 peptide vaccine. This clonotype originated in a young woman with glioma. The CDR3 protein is CAISRGETYEQYF. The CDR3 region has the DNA TGTGCCATCAGCAGGGGGGAAACCTACGAGCAGTACTTC.